The next 30 T cell receptor beta chains were all read from a single sample in a study of shared clonotypes between healthy human individuals. TCRdb's copy holds only in-frame clones and misses some; the assay was immunoSEQ multiplex PCR. The sample includes about 2.4 million clones, 80% to 95% of them seen just once. The specimen was naive CD4+ T cells from PBMCs. As to subset: CD45RA+ positively selected. The receptor source for this set is a man younger than 30 in good health. Some clones in this sample may be carry-over from other donors' samples.

This clone was found once. V gene TRBV7-6 combines with J gene TRBJ1-4, with D perhaps TRBD1 (5 bases). This CDR3 is 15 amino acids long. V gave up 5 bases and J gave up 7 bases, with 17 bases separating them. CDR1 and CDR2 from the germline V gene are SGHVS and FNYEAQ. The CDR3 protein is CASSRGGEGREKLFF. The CDR3 nucleotides read TGTGCCAGCAGCCGGGGGGGAGAGGGGCGTGAAAAACTGTTTTTT.

The V call is TRBV10-3, the J call TRBJ2-7; 11 nucleotides match TRBD2. The CDR3 sequence is 16 residues long. The germline CDR1 and CDR2 sequences are ENHRY and SYGVKD. The V gene end was trimmed by 3 bases and the J gene end by 2 bases; junction bases not matched to a gene: 6. This CDR3 is CAISEKGLAEAYEQYF. CDR3 coding DNA: TGTGCCATCAGTGAAAAGGGACTAGCGGAGGCCTACGAGCAGTACTTC.

The chain is built from TRBV4-1 and TRBJ2-5; TRBD2 matches 8 bases. TRBJ2-7 matches the DNA end more closely, so the J call is doubtful. Germline lookup yields CDR1 MGHRA and CDR2 YSYEKL. This CDR3 is built from 17 residues. The CDR3 DNA is TGCGCCAGCAGCCCGCGGCCCGGGCGGGGGGCCTCCTACGAGCAGTACTTC. Amino acids: CASSPRPGRGASYEQYF.

V and J are TRBV10-1 and TRBJ2-4; D unresolved. Trimming pared 0 bases from V and 2 bases from J, leaving 5 bases between. Germline assignment: CDR1 WNHNN and CDR2 SYGVQD (reference sequence). The CDR3 consists of 14 residues. CDR3 nucleotide sequence: TGCGCCAGCAGTGAGTCGGGGACCAAAAACATTCAGTACTTC. It yields the protein CASSESGTKNIQYF.

The chain recombines TRBV6-4 with TRBJ2-1; possibly TRBD2 for D (7 bases). Germline CDR1 reads MRHNA; CDR2 reads SNTAGT. The ends were cut back, 5 bases at V and 1 base at J, with 21 bases in the middle. CDR3 length equals 18 residues. Written as DNA, the CDR3 is TGTGCCAGCAGTCCGGGGGCGGGGGAAAGCGGATCCTACAATGAGCAGTTCTTC. This sequence encodes CASSPGAGESGSYNEQFF.

A word on this clone: This sample includes further DNA sequences coding for the same CDR3. The rearrangement joins TRBV15 to TRBJ1-5; D may be TRBD1 (5 bases). Germline V gene data show CDR1 as LNHNV and CDR2 as YYDKDF (reference sequence). The CDR3 contains 12 residues. The germline V and J ends were trimmed by 3 bases and 5 bases, with 5 bases remaining between them. CDR3 region: CATSRGDQPQHF. CDR3 nucleotides: TGTGCCACCAGCAGGGGGGATCAGCCCCAGCATTTT.

V and J are TRBV2 and TRBJ2-7; D is possibly TRBD2 (6 bases). With 3 bases removed from V and 4 bases from J, the gap between germline ends came to 13 bases. This CDR3 contains 14 residues. Germline lookup yields CDR1 SNHLY and CDR2 FYNNEI. CDR3 sequence: CASSERGGGYEQYF. For the CDR3, the DNA is TGTGCCAGCAGTGAGCGGGGTGGAGGATACGAGCAGTACTTC. Together with reference TRBV2 and TRBJ2-7, the CDR3 gives the full variable domain: EPEVTQTPSHQVTQMGQEVILRCVPISNHLYFYWYRQILGQKVEFLVSFYNNEISEKSEIFDDQFSVERPDGSNFTLKIRSTKLEDSAMYFCASSERGGGYEQYFGPGTRLTVT.

The chain has TRBV7-6 and TRBJ2-7; weak D call: TRBD1 (6 bases). The CDR3 has 13 residues. V lost 6 bases to trimming and J lost 0 bases, with 9 bases between them. Germline CDR1 SGHVS, CDR2 FNYEAQ. The CDR3 sequence is CASRAGASYEQYF. In DNA form, the CDR3 reads TGTGCCAGCAGAGCAGGGGCCTCCTACGAGCAGTACTTC.

V and J are TRBV6-5 and TRBJ1-1, with D uncertain. Between the trimmed V and J ends, which lost 2 bases and 4 bases, there was a span of 8 bases. Germline V gene data show CDR1 as MNHEY and CDR2 as SVGAGI. The CDR3 covers 13 residues. Here the CDR3 DNA reads TGTGCCAGCAGTTACCAGGTGGGCACTGAAGCTTTCTTT. This gives the protein CASSYQVGTEAFF.

This clone was seen a few times. Distinct nucleotide sequences in the sample also encode this CDR3. V and J are TRBV7-9 and TRBJ1-1; 7 positions agree with TRBD1. J lost 8 bases, V lost 5 bases, and 5 bases had no gene match. Germline lookup yields CDR1 SEHNR and CDR2 FQNEAQ (reference sequence). The CDR3 consists of 12 residues. The CDR3 spells CASSLGQAEAFF. In nucleotides, the CDR3 is TGTGCCAGCAGCCTAGGACAGGCAGAAGCTTTCTTT.

This clone was observed a few times. Other DNA sequences in this specimen translate into the identical CDR3. The rearrangement joins TRBV28 to TRBJ1-2; D remains ambiguous. The germline CDR1 and CDR2 sequences are MDHEN and SYDVKM. The CDR3 totals 11 residues. V lost 6 bases to trimming and J lost 1 base, with 3 bases between them. DNA for the CDR3: TGTGCCAGCAGGGGTAACTATGGCTACACCTTC. It translates to CASRGNYGYTF.

This chain uses TRBV7-9 with TRBJ2-1; D is uncertain. The germline CDR1 and CDR2 sequences are SEHNR and FQNEAQ (reference sequence). Trimming stripped 4 bases from V and 8 bases from J, with 15 bases between. The CDR3 consists of 14 residues. CDR3 in DNA: TGTGCCAGCAGCTCCGTCGCCCTGAAGGATGAGCAGTTCTTC. This gives the protein CASSSVALKDEQFF.

This chain connects TRBV5-1 to TRBJ2-4; D may be TRBD2 (5 bases). The germline CDR1 and CDR2 sequences are SGHRS and YFSETQ. This CDR3 is built from 13 residues. V lost 4 bases and J 2 bases, leaving 7 bases between the germline ends. This CDR3 is CASSTDSKNIQYF. The CDR3 DNA reads TGCGCCAGCAGCACGGACTCCAAAAACATTCAGTACTTC.

The chain links TRBV2 to TRBJ1-3; TRBD1 agrees at 9 bases. With 7 bases clipped from V and 1 base from J, the junction kept 8 bases outside the gene matches. Germline-derived CDR1 and CDR2 are SNHLY and FYNNEI. CDR3 length equals 16 residues. The CDR3 coding sequence is TGTGCCAGCAAAGATGGACAGGGGAGATCTGGAAACACCATATATTTT. It translates to CASKDGQGRSGNTIYF.

The rearrangement uses TRBV21-1 and TRBJ2-2; TRBD1 is taken as the D call from the table, unchecked against the DNA. TRBV21-1 is a documented pseudogene. The CDR3 extends over 16 amino acids. The CDR3 protein is CASKQRNRGRTGELFF. The CDR3 region has the DNA TGTGCCAGCAAACAAAGGAACAGGGGGCGAACCGGGGAGCTGTTTTTT.

The chain is built from TRBV7-2 and TRBJ1-3; D gene ambiguous. The CDR3 is 15 amino acids. CDR1 and CDR2 from the germline V gene are SGHTA and FQGNSA. Trimming took off 5 bases at V and 2 bases at J, with 13 bases between the two ends. The CDR3 loop is CASSRTRVPGNTIYF. The CDR3 nucleotides read TGTGCCAGCAGCCGTACTCGGGTTCCTGGAAACACCATATATTTT. Combining the CDR3 with reference TRBV7-2 and TRBJ1-3 gives the whole variable domain GAGVSQSPSNKVTEKGKDVELRCDPISGHTALYWYRQSLGQGLEFLIYFQGNSAPDKSGLPSDRFSAERTGGSVSTLTIQRTQQEDSAVYLCASSRTRVPGNTIYFGEGSWLTVV.

The chain joins TRBV5-3 to TRBJ1-1; no clear D gene. Being an ORF, TRBV5-3 has a function that is uncertain. The CDR3 loop spans 15 amino acids. V gave up 4 bases and J gave up 5 bases, with 18 bases separating them. The CDR3 protein is CARSEGRCTGTEAFF. The CDR3 DNA is TGTGCCAGAAGCGAAGGCAGGTGTACGGGGACTGAAGCTTTCTTT.

The chain employs TRBV5-1 and TRBJ2-5; the match to TRBD2 covers 11 bases. CDR1 is SGHRS, CDR2 YFSETQ, per germline. CDR3 size: 16 residues. With V trimmed by 0 bases and J by 2 bases, 3 bases remained unmatched. The CDR3 DNA reads as TGCGCCAGCAGCTTGGGGGTAGCGGGAGGGCAAGAGACCCAGTACTTC. It encodes CASSLGVAGGQETQYF.

The chain links TRBV5-5 to TRBJ1-3, with TRBD1 as a possible D gene (6 bases). Between the trimmed V and J ends, which lost 0 bases and 2 bases, there was a span of 12 bases. Germline values: CDR1 SGHKS, CDR2 YYEKEE (reference sequence). The CDR3 extends over 16 amino acids. The CDR3 DNA reads TGTGCCAGCAGCTTGGAGGGGGTCCTCCCTGGAAACACCATATATTTT. Its translation: CASSLEGVLPGNTIYF.

The chain links TRBV19 to TRBJ1-1; D is unresolved. This CDR3 has 12 residues. The germline gives CDR1 LNHDA, CDR2 SQIVND (reference sequence). Trimming stripped 5 bases from V and 5 bases from J, with 9 bases between. CDR3 protein: CASSEMGTEAFF. In DNA, the CDR3 is TGTGCCAGTAGTGAGATGGGGACTGAAGCTTTCTTT.

The chain recombines TRBV28 with TRBJ2-7, with 10 positions matching TRBD2. Germline V gives CDR1 MDHEN, CDR2 SYDVKM. J lost 3 bases, V lost 6 bases, and 5 bases had no gene match. CDR3 length: 14 residues. The CDR3 loop reads CASRTSGLLYEQYF. DNA for the CDR3: TGTGCCAGCAGGACTAGCGGGCTTCTCTACGAGCAGTACTTC. Full variable domain (remainder filled in from reference TRBV28 and TRBJ2-7): DVKVTQSSRYLVKRTGEKVFLECVQDMDHENMFWYRQDPGLGLRLIYFSYDVKMKEKGDIPEGYSVSREKKERFSLILESASTNQTSMYLCASRTSGLLYEQYFGPGTRLTVT.

The chain employs TRBV21-1 and TRBJ2-2; TRBD2, the table's D call, lacks a check against the DNA. TRBV21-1 constitutes a pseudogene. This CDR3 has 16 amino acids. The CDR3 DNA follows: TGTGCCAGCAGCAAAATTCCTAGCCGGGGTGCCGGGGAGCTGTTTTTT. This gives the protein CASSKIPSRGAGELFF.

The V call is TRBV7-9, the J call TRBJ2-7; 10 positions match TRBD1. CDR1 and CDR2 from the germline V gene are SEHNR and FQNEAQ (reference sequence). The V segment lost 5 bases and the J segment 6 bases; nucleotides outside the gene matches: 10. The CDR3 covers 15 residues. DNA of the CDR3: TGTGCCAGCAGCCCGTTAGGACAGGGGGGACGCGAGCAGTACTTC. This encodes CASSPLGQGGREQYF.

The chain employs TRBV28 and TRBJ1-3; 7 bases match TRBD1. Per the germline V gene, CDR1 is MDHEN and CDR2 is SYDVKM. The CDR3 runs 16 residues. With V trimmed by 4 bases and J by 0 bases, 6 bases remained unmatched. The CDR3 loop is CASSSPGTASGNTIYF. CDR3 in DNA: TGTGCCAGCAGTTCCCCTGGGACAGCCTCTGGAAACACCATATATTTT.

The chain recombines TRBV5-6 with TRBJ1-2; D ambiguous. Trimming shortened V by 4 bases and J by 8 bases, and 18 bases separated the two germline ends. CDR1 SGHDT and CDR2 YYEEEE come from the germline V gene. This CDR3 is built from 14 residues. The CDR3 DNA reads as TGTGCCAGCAGCCTAGACACGGGAGCGGGGGGCTACACCTTC. Residues: CASSLDTGAGGYTF.

V gene TRBV6-8 combines with J gene TRBJ2-7; D is possibly TRBD1 (5 bases). The germline CDR1 and CDR2 sequences are MNHGY and SAAAGT. V dropped 6 bases and J dropped 3 bases, with 15 bases sitting between them. CDR3 size: 14 residues. The CDR3 DNA reads TGTGCCAGCAGCCTCCAGGGAACCCTCTACGAGCAGTACTTC. This translates into CASSLQGTLYEQYF.

For this clone: This same CDR3 is encoded by further DNA sequences in the sample. The chain has TRBV10-3 and TRBJ2-7; D assignment may be TRBD1 or TRBD2 (5 bases each). This CDR3 region has 12 residues. Trimming shortened V by 6 bases and J by 4 bases, and 10 bases separated the two germline ends. CDR1 ENHRY and CDR2 SYGVKD come from the germline V gene. CDR3 amino acids: CAIRGDSYEQYF. The CDR3 DNA sequence: TGTGCCATCAGGGGAGACAGTTACGAGCAGTACTTC.

Concerning this clone: Additional DNA sequences in this sample encode the identical CDR3. The chain employs TRBV19 and TRBJ1-2, with 8 bases fitting TRBD1. V was clipped by 6 bases and J by 8 bases; unmatched bases: 5. CDR3 length: 12 residues. Germline CDR1 reads LNHDA; CDR2 reads SQIVND (reference sequence). CDR3 nucleotides: TGTGCCAGTAGCGGACAGGGTGGAGGCTACACCTTC. Translation gives CASSGQGGGYTF.

V and J are TRBV7-3 and TRBJ2-1; 10 positions agree with TRBD2. V trimming: 5 bases; J trimming: 13 bases; junction bases outside the gene matches: 11. The CDR3 totals 14 residues. Germline CDR1 SGHTA, CDR2 FQGTGA. The CDR3 DNA follows: TGTGCCAGCAGCACCGGACTAGCGGCCACTGATCAGTTCTTC. Protein: CASSTGLAATDQFF.

The V and J genes are TRBV4-1 and TRBJ1-2; possibly TRBD1 for D (6 bases). Trimming took off 4 bases at V and 0 bases at J, with 15 bases between the two ends. Germline V gene data show CDR1 as MGHRA and CDR2 as YSYEKL. The CDR3 is made up of 16 amino acids. The CDR3 DNA reads as TGCGCCAGCAGCCCTGGGGGGGGCAGGGCTAACTATGGCTACACCTTC. Translating it yields CASSPGGGRANYGYTF.